This T cell receptor (beta chain) originates from a study of chemoradiotherapy in HPV16-positive cancers. Study-wide context: Functional T-cell assays on two HPV16-positive patients' cells defined candidate HPV-specific clones and common TCR motifs.

Concerning this clone: Its antigen remains unidentified.

Repeated repertoire sampling spanned the course of chemoradiotherapy. Points from the study as a whole: Non-HPV-specific T cells did not expand in tumors during treatment, whereas candidate HPV-specific clones and E7-related motifs did. Better recurrence-free survival went with HPV-responsive T-cell expansion in HPV16-positive patients.

CDR1 LNHDA and CDR2 SQIVND come from the germline V gene (reference sequence). The CDR3 is made up of 14 amino acids. V lost 7 bases, J lost 3 bases, and 3 bases stayed unmatched. Method: immunoSEQ multiplex PCR; TCRdb's copy keeps in-frame clones and lacks some. The sample consists of several thousand clones, 80% of them appearing once. This TCR derives from a human donor with HPV-associated anogenital cancer. V gene TRBV19 combines with J gene TRBJ2-2; 9 bases fit TRBD1. Sample collection occurred from a patient who underwent chemoradiotherapy. The CDR3 DNA reads TGTGCCAGTATTAGGACAGGGGACACCGGGGAGCTGTTTTTT. Protein: CASIRTGDTGELFF.